The 10 T cell receptor beta chains in this list originate from one sample, sequenced in a study of shared clonotypes between healthy human individuals. Libraries were prepared by immunoSEQ multiplex PCR; TCRdb keeps only in-frame clonotypes and omits some of them. The table lists roughly 2,300,000 clones, roughly 92% of them singletons. The specimen was naive CD4+ T cells from PBMCs. The subset denotes: CD45RA+ positively selected. Every receptor here comes from a man younger than 30 in good health. Some clones in this sample may be carry-over from other donors' samples.

CDR3 in DNA: TGTGCCAGCAGCCCTCATTTAGCGGGAGGGTTATACGAGCAGTACTTC. This encodes CASSPHLAGGLYEQYF. The chain combines TRBV7-2 with TRBJ2-7, with TRBD2 matching 11 bases. Germline lookup yields CDR1 SGHTA and CDR2 FQGNSA. V lost 5 bases to trimming and J lost 4 bases; unmatched junction nucleotides: 10. The length of the CDR3 is 16 residues.

The chain employs TRBV15 and TRBJ2-3, with D unresolved. Trimming stripped 11 bases from V and 2 bases from J, with 11 bases between. The CDR3 covers 12 residues. Per the germline V gene, CDR1 is LNHNV and CDR2 is YYDKDF (reference sequence). CDR3 in amino acids: CAASGYTDTQYF. CDR3 nucleotides: TGTGCCGCCTCCGGGTACACAGATACGCAGTATTTT.

The chain employs TRBV7-2 and TRBJ2-1; weak D call: TRBD1 (5 bases). The CDR3 runs 14 residues. The germline V and J ends were trimmed by 1 base and 6 bases, with 10 bases remaining between them. The germline CDR1 and CDR2 sequences are SGHTA and FQGNSA. The DNA of the CDR3 is TGTGCCAGCAGCTTAGGCGTAGGGGCCAATGAGCAGTTCTTC. Translating gives CASSLGVGANEQFF.

This chain connects TRBV27 to TRBJ2-7, with D hard to call. CDR3 length equals 15 residues. CDR1 and CDR2 (germline): MNHEY, SMNVEV (reference sequence). V was shortened by 2 bases and J by 3 bases, with 14 bases between the two germline ends. The CDR3 here is CASSLLSNDCYEQYF. Here the CDR3 DNA reads TGTGCCAGCAGTTTACTATCAAACGACTGCTACGAGCAGTACTTC.

V gene TRBV11-2 combines with J gene TRBJ1-5; tentatively, D is TRBD1 (5 bases). The CDR3 extends over 14 amino acids. From germline, CDR1 is SGHAT and CDR2 FQNNGV. V lost 6 bases to trimming and J lost 4 bases, with 13 bases between them. The DNA of the CDR3 is TGTGCCAGCAGTCCGGACACTCGAAATCAGCCCCAGCATTTT. This codes for CASSPDTRNQPQHF.

This chain links TRBV27 with TRBJ1-5; D ambiguous. V shed 6 bases and J shed 5 bases, with 11 bases lying between them. The germline CDR1 and CDR2 sequences are MNHEY and SMNVEV (reference sequence). The CDR3 length is 13 residues. The CDR3 DNA sequence: TGTGCCAGCAGAGCGGATGTTTATCAGCCCCAGCATTTT. It specifies CASRADVYQPQHF.

The chain employs TRBV2 and TRBJ1-6, with D possibly TRBD1 on 6 matching bases. The germline V gene encodes CDR1 SNHLY and CDR2 FYNNEI. The germline V and J ends were trimmed by 9 bases and 11 bases, with 20 bases remaining between them. The CDR3 runs 14 residues. Here the CDR3 reads CASQVGRGSPPLHF. Here the CDR3 DNA reads TGTGCCAGTCAAGTAGGCAGGGGAAGTCCACCCCTCCACTTT.

The chain links TRBV6-1 to TRBJ1-5; no clear D gene. The germline V gene has CDR1 MNHNS and CDR2 SASEGT. The CDR3 covers 14 residues. V lost 4 bases and J 4 bases, leaving 11 bases between the germline ends. The CDR3 region is CASSVPQVNQPQHF. In nucleotides, the CDR3 is TGTGCCAGCAGTGTACCCCAGGTAAATCAGCCCCAGCATTTT.

As to this clone: Within the sample, other DNA sequences also encode this same CDR3. The chain couples TRBV28 to TRBJ2-3, with D possibly TRBD1 on 6 matching bases. The CDR3 loop spans 15 amino acids. V was shortened by 3 bases and J by 0 bases, with 10 bases between the two germline ends. CDR1 is MDHEN and CDR2 is SYDVKM in the germline V gene. CDR3 loop: CASSFRQVSTDTQYF. CDR3 DNA: TGTGCCAGCAGTTTTCGACAGGTTAGCACAGATACGCAGTATTTT.

This chain joins TRBV25-1 and TRBJ2-5, with 9 nucleotides matching TRBD1. The closer fit of TRBJ2-7 to the DNA end suggests the J call may be wrong. The CDR3 contains 17 residues. Per germline, CDR1 MGHDK and CDR2 SYGVNS. CDR3 amino acids: CASSPPLTQGARDEQYF. The CDR3 DNA sequence: TGTGCCAGCAGTCCGCCCCTGACACAGGGGGCGCGGGACGAGCAGTACTTC.